The rows below give T cell receptor beta chains drawn from one sample of a study of T cell changes during pregnancy in multiple sclerosis. TCRdb keeps only in-frame clones here, not all; method: immunoSEQ multiplex PCR. The table has some 48,000 clones, approximately 96% seen once. This sample comprised peripheral blood, obtained in the second trimester of pregnancy. These receptors all stem from a female donor with multiple sclerosis, enrolled in a pregnancy study. Each CDR3 is given with its conserved first and last residue. The order of the fields is V gene, J gene, clone size, D gene, CDR3 length, CDR3 protein, CDR3 DNA. A D gene is named only where the DNA matches it firmly. Not every row has a clone size; where given, it reads once, few, many or a size class.

>TRBV4-3|TRBJ2-7|once|NA|13
CASSQVTGKQQYF
TGCGCCAGCAGCCAGGTGACAGGAAAGCAGCAGTACTTC
>TRBV15|TRBJ2-6|NA|NA|15
CATSRDLSGANVLTF
TGTGCCACCAGCAGAGATTTATCTGGGGCCAACGTCCTGACTTTC
>TRBV7-2|TRBJ2-7|NA|TRBD2|14
CASSFRDYPYEQYF
TGTGCCAGCAGCTTTCGGGACTACCCTTACGAGCAGTACTTC
>TRBV19|TRBJ2-1|NA|NA|13
CASSITGNNEQFF
TGTGCCAGTAGTATCACAGGGAACAATGAGCAGTTCTTC
>TRBV29-1|TRBJ2-7|NA|TRBD2|13
CSGLRGDSYEQYF
TGCAGCGGCTTGCGGGGGGACTCCTACGAGCAGTACTTC
>TRBV9|TRBJ2-7|NA|TRBD1|17
CASSQLPGQGIPNEQYF
TGTGCCAGCAGCCAACTTCCGGGACAGGGTATACCTAACGAGCAGTACTTC
>TRBV7-3|TRBJ1-2|NA|NA|13
CASSFEENYGYTF
TGTGCCAGCAGCTTTGAGGAAAACTATGGCTACACCTTC
>TRBV6-1|TRBJ2-2|NA|TRBD1|15
CASSADRGYTGELFF
TGTGCCAGCAGTGCGGACAGGGGGTACACCGGGGAGCTGTTTTTT
>TRBV5-1|TRBJ2-7|NA|TRBD1|14
CASSLAGTGNEQYF
TGCGCCAGCAGCTTGGCCGGGACAGGGAACGAGCAGTACTTC
>TRBV9|TRBJ2-1|few|NA|15
CASSVQAGSYNEQFF
TGTGCCAGCAGCGTCCAGGCGGGGTCCTACAATGAGCAGTTCTTC
>TRBV6-4|TRBJ2-2|NA|NA|13
CASSLVSGRELFF
TGTGCCAGCTCTCTGGTATCAGGCCGGGAGCTGTTTTTT
>TRBV7-8|TRBJ2-3|NA|NA|14
CASSPGGRRDTQYF
TGTGCCAGCAGCCCCGGAGGAAGGAGGGATACGCAGTATTTT
>TRBV7-9|TRBJ2-7|NA|NA|16
CASSLGVQRAAYEQYF
TGTGCCAGCAGCTTGGGGGTCCAGCGGGCAGCCTACGAGCAGTACTTC
>TRBV15|TRBJ2-7|NA|TRBD1|16
CATSARTGVISYEQYF
TGTGCCACCAGCGCGCGGACAGGGGTTATATCCTACGAGCAGTACTTC
>TRBV5-1|TRBJ2-1|NA|NA|16
CASSLAISSSYNEQFF
TGCGCCAGCAGCTTGGCCATTTCCAGCTCCTACAATGAGCAGTTCTTC
>TRBV9|TRBJ1-4|NA|NA|16
CASSVGGFPFNEKLFF
TGTGCCAGCAGCGTAGGGGGCTTTCCTTTTAATGAAAAACTGTTTTTT
>TRBV7-2|TRBJ1-1|NA|NA|16
CASSLGVGLRNTEAFF
TGTGCCAGCAGCTTAGGAGTGGGGCTCCGGAACACTGAAGCTTTCTTT
>TRBV7-2|TRBJ2-5|once|NA|18
CASSLVGAPGFIVETQYF
TGTGCCAGCAGCTTAGTTGGGGCACCTGGATTTATAGTGGAGACCCAGTACTTC
>TRBV5-4|TRBJ1-1|NA|NA|15
CASSTRGNMNTEAFF
TGTGCCAGCAGCACCCGGGGGAACATGAACACTGAAGCTTTCTTT
>TRBV5-1|TRBJ2-5|NA|NA|14
CASSLVSQSETQYF
TGCGCCAGCAGCTTGGTTTCACAGTCGGAGACCCAGTACTTC
>TRBV11-1|TRBJ1-4|NA|NA|15
CASSLRAGVPEKLFF
TGTGCCAGCAGCTTAAGGGCAGGGGTTCCTGAAAAACTGTTTTTT
>TRBV4-1|TRBJ2-3|NA|TRBD2|18
CASSQDVTAGGPADTQYF
TGCGCCAGCAGCCAAGATGTCACCGCGGGAGGGCCGGCAGATACGCAGTATTTT
>TRBV19|TRBJ2-7|NA|TRBD1|14
CASSSRDRGYEQYF
TGTGCCAGTAGTAGCCGGGACAGGGGGTACGAGCAGTACTTC
>TRBV6-5|TRBJ2-6|once|TRBD1|16
CASSYSTGAGANVLTF
TGTGCCAGCAGTTACTCGACAGGGGCCGGGGCCAACGTCCTGACTTTC
>TRBV19|TRBJ2-3|NA|NA|14
CASSLGVATDTQYF
TGTGCCAGTAGTCTCGGGGTAGCCACAGATACGCAGTATTTT
>TRBV9|TRBJ2-2|NA|NA|12
CATTGLTGELFF
TGTGCCACCACAGGGCTCACCGGGGAGCTGTTTTTT
>TRBV11-2|TRBJ2-1|NA|TRBD2|15
CASSIGTSSYNEQFF
TGTGCCAGCAGCATCGGGACTAGCTCCTACAATGAGCAGTTCTTC
>TRBV4-1|TRBJ1-1|once|TRBD1|16
CASSQEPGQLNTEAFF
TGCGCCAGCAGCCAAGAACCGGGACAGCTGAACACTGAAGCTTTCTTT
>TRBV2|TRBJ2-5|NA|TRBD2|16
CASGLTSGGAGETQYF
TGTGCCAGCGGACTGACTAGCGGGGGGGCCGGGGAGACCCAGTACTTC
>TRBV27|TRBJ2-5|NA|NA|20
CASSLYPPGGTGGYLETQYF
TGTGCCAGCAGTTTATACCCCCCGGGCGGGACGGGTGGGTATCTGGAGACCCAGTACTTC
>TRBV5-1|TRBJ2-7|NA|TRBD1|14
CASSFRDSLYEQYF
TGCGCCAGCAGCTTCCGGGACAGTCTCTACGAGCAGTACTTC
>TRBV11-2|TRBJ2-3|NA|NA|15
CASSPSGRGPDTQYF
TGTGCCAGCAGCCCGAGCGGGCGGGGACCAGATACGCAGTATTTT
>TRBV5-4|TRBJ2-6|NA|NA|15
CASSFPGAGANVLTF
TGTGCCAGCAGCTTCCCAGGGGCTGGGGCCAACGTCCTGACTTTC
>TRBV6-5|TRBJ1-5|NA|NA|13
CASSLDRNQPQHF
TGTGCCAGCAGTTTGGACAGAAATCAGCCCCAGCATTTT
>TRBV6-6|TRBJ2-5|NA|TRBD2|14
CASSSGLAGETQYF
TGTGCCAGCAGTTCCGGACTAGCGGGTGAGACCCAGTACTTC
>TRBV19|TRBJ1-1|NA|NA|13
CASLRGFNTEAFF
TGTGCCAGTCTCCGGGGGTTCAACACTGAAGCTTTCTTT
>TRBV29-1|TRBJ2-7|NA|TRBD2|15
CSVKGKGLAGYEQYF
TGCAGCGTTAAAGGAAAGGGACTAGCGGGATACGAGCAGTACTTC
>TRBV13|TRBJ2-5|NA|TRBD1|15
CASRRTGQVQETQYF
TGTGCCAGCAGACGGACGGGACAGGTCCAAGAGACCCAGTACTTC
>TRBV10-3|TRBJ1-2|NA|NA|15
CAISEPGMSNYGYTF
TGTGCCATCAGTGAGCCCGGGATGTCGAATTATGGCTACACCTTC
>TRBV16|TRBJ1-5|NA|TRBD1|15
CASSHSGQGNQPQHF
TGTGCCAGCAGCCACTCGGGACAGGGTAATCAGCCCCAGCATTTT
>TRBV11-2|TRBJ2-3|NA|NA|13
CASSSHRTDTQYF
TGTGCCAGCAGTTCCCACAGGACAGATACGCAGTATTTT
>TRBV19|TRBJ1-1|NA|TRBD1|16
CASSTPGQGANTEAFF
TGTGCCAGTAGTACGCCGGGACAGGGGGCGAACACTGAAGCTTTCTTT
>TRBV5-1|TRBJ2-2|NA|NA|15
CASSLTSTNTGELFF
TGCGCCAGCAGCTTGACCAGTACGAACACCGGGGAGCTGTTTTTT
>TRBV13|TRBJ2-1|NA|NA|17
CASSLDPYGQPYNEQFF
TGTGCCAGCAGCCTGGACCCCTACGGACAGCCTTACAATGAGCAGTTCTTC
>TRBV7-9|TRBJ2-5|NA|NA|13
CASSYRGKETQYF
TGTGCCAGCAGCTATCGGGGGAAAGAGACCCAGTACTTC
>TRBV2|TRBJ1-2|NA|TRBD1|15
CASSPQGAPNYGYTF
TGTGCCAGCTCCCCACAGGGGGCGCCCAACTATGGCTACACCTTC
>TRBV19|TRBJ1-5|NA|NA|16
CASSSIVAGSHQPQHF
TGTGCCAGTAGCTCCATTGTAGCAGGGTCACATCAGCCCCAGCATTTT
>TRBV4-1|TRBJ2-3|NA|NA|17
CASSQEYRARSTDTQYF
TGCGCCAGCAGCCAAGAGTACCGAGCGAGGAGCACAGATACGCAGTATTTT
>TRBV7-6|TRBJ2-3|NA|TRBD1|16
CASSLEGQAPGDTQYF
TGTGCCAGCAGCTTAGAGGGACAGGCTCCCGGAGATACGCAGTATTTT